The 19 T cell receptor beta chains reported below all come from one sample, sequenced in a study of PD-L1 blockade in urothelial cancer. Time point reported: pretreatment peripheral blood. TCRdb keeps only in-frame clones here, not all; method: immunoSEQ multiplex PCR. The data show 130,000 or so clones, with around 85% seen just once and 3.2% held by the top ten. The starting material was PBMCs, obtained around atezolizumab (anti-PD-L1) treatment. These receptors came from a man aged 50-59 years with urothelial cancer.

The V gene is TRBV9, the J gene TRBJ1-2, with a weak D call TRBD1 (6 bases). V was clipped by 0 bases and J by 7 bases, with 10 bases between them. CDR1 and CDR2 from the germline V gene are SGDLS and YYNGEE. The CDR3 is 13 residues long. CDR3 nucleotide sequence: TGTGCCAGCAGCGTAGCAGGGGCCGGTGGCTACACCTTC. Its translation: CASSVAGAGGYTF.

V usage is TRBV28 and J usage is TRBJ1-5; D remains unclear. Trimming removed 8 bases at V and 5 bases at J, with 16 bases between. Germline V gene data show CDR1 as MDHEN and CDR2 as SYDVKM. The CDR3 extends over 14 amino acids. The DNA of the CDR3 is TGTGCCAGCCAGAGGAACCAGTGGGATCAGCCCCAGCATTTT. Its protein product is CASQRNQWDQPQHF.

The V gene is TRBV6-1, the J gene TRBJ1-2, with D hard to call. The CDR3 runs 16 residues. V lost 3 bases, J lost 4 bases, and 18 bases lay in between. Germline assignment: CDR1 MNHNS and CDR2 SASEGT. Written as DNA, the CDR3 is TGTGCCAGCAGTGAGGCGGGGTGGCAGGTAATCTATGGCTACACCTTC. Residues: CASSEAGWQVIYGYTF.

In the case of this clone: The junction differs from germline at one of its ends, possibly a read error. The V and J genes are TRBV6-1 and TRBJ2-7; 7 bases are shared with TRBD1. Germline loops: CDR1 MNHNS, CDR2 SASEGT. The CDR3 extends over 11 amino acids. The CDR3 nucleotides read TGTGCCAGCACTAGGGGTGACAGGGCAAACTTC. Residues: CASTRGDRANF.

This clone was seen a handful of times. This chain joins TRBV6-1 and TRBJ2-1; 11 nucleotides align to TRBD2. V shed 5 bases, J shed 7 bases, and the junction held 7 bases outside the gene matches. The CDR3 contains 15 residues. Germline V gene lookup returns CDR1 MNHNS and CDR2 SASEGT. CDR3 residues: CASSITSGRMNEQFF. In DNA, the CDR3 is TGTGCCAGCAGTATAACTAGCGGGAGAATGAATGAGCAGTTCTTC.

This rearrangement joins TRBV5-1 to TRBJ2-7, with 9 nucleotides matching TRBD2. The CDR3 runs to 17 residues. J was trimmed by 5 bases and V by 1 base; bases with no gene match: 13. Germline V gene lookup returns CDR1 SGHRS and CDR2 YFSETQ. The CDR3 DNA follows: TGCGCCAGCAGCTTGTCGCCCCCTAGCGGGATAAGCAACGAGCAGTACTTC. It codes for CASSLSPPSGISNEQYF.

CDR3 in amino acids: CASSLGLAYQETQYF. CDR3 in DNA: TGTGCCAGCAGCTTAGGGCTAGCGTACCAAGAGACCCAGTACTTC. The rearrangement uses TRBV7-2 and TRBJ2-5; a weak D match, TRBD2 (6 bases). Germline V gene lookup returns CDR1 SGHTA and CDR2 FQGNSA. The CDR3 has 15 residues. The germline V and J ends were trimmed by 1 base and 0 bases, with 9 bases remaining between them.

This clone was found a few times. This chain links TRBV10-1 with TRBJ2-7; 8 bases match TRBD2. The CDR3 spans 13 residues. J gave up 3 bases and V 4 bases, and 2 bases lay outside the gene matches. The germline CDR1 and CDR2 sequences are WNHNN and SYGVQD (reference sequence). CDR3 bases: TGCGCCAGCAGTGCGGGGGGGAGCTACGAGCAGTACTTC. This gives the protein CASSAGGSYEQYF.

The table lists this clone with a count of one. J is TRBJ2-2 and V is TRBV5-6; D is perhaps TRBD1 (5 bases). The V gene lost 0 bases and the J gene lost 3 bases, with 12 bases spanning the gap. The CDR3 is 16 amino acids. CDR1 and CDR2 (germline): SGHDT, YYEEEE. CDR3 DNA sequence: TGTGCCAGCAGCTTGGCTGTGGGGCAAGACACCGGGGAGCTGTTTTTT. Encoded protein: CASSLAVGQDTGELFF. The full variable domain, its missing parts supplied by reference TRBV5-6 and TRBJ2-2, is DAGVTQSPTHLIKTRGQQVTLRCSPKSGHDTVSWYQQALGQGPQFIFQYYEEEERQRGNFPDRFSGHQFPNYSSELNVNALLLGDSALYLCASSLAVGQDTGELFFGEGSRLTVL.

This clone was seen only once. The chain employs TRBV5-4 and TRBJ2-2, with 9 bases that match TRBD2. CDR1 is SGHNT, CDR2 YYREEE, per germline (reference sequence). This CDR3 comprises 15 residues. V lost 3 bases to trimming and J lost 3 bases; unmatched junction nucleotides: 3. The CDR3 nucleotides are TGTGCCAGCAGCTCGACTAGCGGAGACACCGGGGAGCTGTTTTTT. The encoded protein is CASSSTSGDTGELFF.

The chain has TRBV10-2 and TRBJ2-2, with 7 bases fitting TRBD1. J gave up 5 bases and V 7 bases, and 7 bases lay outside the gene matches. The CDR3 runs to 14 residues. Germline V gene sequence: CDR1 WSHSY, CDR2 SAAADI. CDR3 DNA: TGCGCCAGCACTAAAACAGGGGAAACCGGGGAGCTGTTTTTT. Amino acids: CASTKTGETGELFF.

CDR3 bases: TGTGCCAGCAGCTTAATTGGCGGTCCCACCGGGGAGCTGTTTTTT. It specifies CASSLIGGPTGELFF. This chain connects TRBV7-3 to TRBJ2-2; no clear D. Germline V CDR1 and CDR2: SGHTA, FQGTGA. This CDR3 comprises 15 residues. V was cut by 1 base and J by 4 bases, with 10 bases left in between.

The chain employs TRBV5-4 and TRBJ2-3, with D perhaps matching TRBD2 (5 bases). This CDR3 is built from 16 residues. The germline V gene has CDR1 SGHNT and CDR2 YYREEE (reference sequence). Deletions cut 1 base from V and 0 bases from J, with 12 bases between. CDR3 sequence (DNA): TGTGCCAGCAGCTTGAACGGCGCTAGCAGCACAGATACGCAGTATTTT. Its translation: CASSLNGASSTDTQYF.

CDR3 DNA: TGTGCCAGTACCCCAGGGGGGAATCAGCCCCAGCATTTT. It translates to CASTPGGNQPQHF. The rearrangement joins TRBV19 to TRBJ1-5; 7 nucleotides line up with TRBD1. Germline loops: CDR1 LNHDA, CDR2 SQIVND (reference sequence). The CDR3 contains 13 residues. J gave up 4 bases and V 7 bases, and 4 bases lay outside the gene matches.

V gene TRBV28 combines with J gene TRBJ2-7, with D perhaps TRBD2 (6 bases). Germline lookup yields CDR1 MDHEN and CDR2 SYDVKM. The CDR3 covers 15 residues. The V and J ends lost 7 bases and 2 bases respectively, with 18 bases between them. CDR3 loop: CASIPTGAGTYEQYF. The CDR3 bases are TGTGCCAGCATCCCGACCGGGGCGGGAACCTACGAGCAGTACTTC.

V and J are TRBV11-2 and TRBJ2-1; 12 bases are shared with TRBD2. After removal of 6 bases from V and 5 bases from J, the junction contained 8 bases not matched to a gene. CDR1 is SGHAT and CDR2 is FQNNGV in the germline V gene. The CDR3 is 16 residues long. CDR3 coding DNA: TGTGCCAGCAGTTTGACTAGCGGGAGTCTCCACAATGAGCAGTTCTTC. This sequence encodes CASSLTSGSLHNEQFF.

This chain links TRBV15 with TRBJ2-7, with 9 bases fitting TRBD1. This CDR3 contains 14 residues. CDR1 is LNHNV, CDR2 YYDKDF, per germline (reference sequence). The V and J ends lost 9 bases and 1 base, in that order; junction bases with no gene match: 7. This chain's CDR3 is CATTPDRGSYEQYF. In DNA form, the CDR3 reads TGTGCCACGACACCGGACAGGGGTTCCTACGAGCAGTACTTC.

This clone was seen once. This chain links TRBV15 with TRBJ2-2; 9 nucleotides match TRBD2. The ends lost 0 bases at V and 4 bases at J; junction bases unmatched: 3. Germline V gene data show CDR1 as LNHNV and CDR2 as YYDKDF (reference sequence). The CDR3 has 16 residues. The chain's CDR3 is CATSRDLGLATGELFF. For the CDR3, the DNA is TGTGCCACCAGCAGAGATCTGGGACTAGCCACCGGGGAGCTGTTTTTT.

This clone has more than one count but fewer than ten. The genes are TRBV6-1 and TRBJ1-4, with D unclear. The germline V gene encodes CDR1 MNHNS and CDR2 SASEGT. This CDR3 spans 15 amino acids. V lost 0 bases and J lost 2, with 7 bases in between. CDR3 region: CASSEASGTNEKLFF. The DNA for the CDR3 is TGTGCCAGCAGTGAAGCGTCGGGGACTAATGAAAAACTGTTTTTT.